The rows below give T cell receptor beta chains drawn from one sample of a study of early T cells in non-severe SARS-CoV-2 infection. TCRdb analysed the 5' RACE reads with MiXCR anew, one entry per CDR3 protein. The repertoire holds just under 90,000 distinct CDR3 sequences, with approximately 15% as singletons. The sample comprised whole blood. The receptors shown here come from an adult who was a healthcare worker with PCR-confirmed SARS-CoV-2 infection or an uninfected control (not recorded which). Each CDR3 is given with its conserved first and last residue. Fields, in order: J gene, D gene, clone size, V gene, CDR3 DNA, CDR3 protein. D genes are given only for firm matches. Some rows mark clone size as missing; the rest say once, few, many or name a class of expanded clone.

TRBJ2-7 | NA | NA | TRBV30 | TGTGCCTGGAGTGACGGCGTCGGAAGCTCCTACGAGCAGTACTTC | CAWSDGVGSSYEQYF
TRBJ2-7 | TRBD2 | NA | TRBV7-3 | TGTGCCAGCAGCCATGGGACTAGCGGGAGCGGGGGCGAGCAGTACTTC | CASSHGTSGSGGEQYF
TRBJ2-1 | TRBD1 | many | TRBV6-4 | TGTGCCAGCAGTCTGGGACAGAACAATGAGCAGTTCTTC | CASSLGQNNEQFF
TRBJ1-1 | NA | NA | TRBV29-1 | TGCAGCGTTGTCTGGGGAGGGACTGAAGCTTTCTTT | CSVVWGGTEAFF
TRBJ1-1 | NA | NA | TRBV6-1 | TGTGCCAGCAGTGTTAACTTTCTCACTGAAGCTTTCTTT | CASSVNFLTEAFF
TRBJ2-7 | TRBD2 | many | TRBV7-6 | TGTGCCAGCAGCTTAGGCGGGAGCCGAACCTACGAGCAGTACTTC | CASSLGGSRTYEQYF
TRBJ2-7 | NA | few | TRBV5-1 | TGCGCCAGCAGCTCTACCGGGAACTACGAGCAGTACTTC | CASSSTGNYEQYF
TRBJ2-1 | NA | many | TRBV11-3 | TGTGCCAGCAGCCCCTTCTCGGCGGGGACCTACAATGAGCAGTTCTTC | CASSPFSAGTYNEQFF
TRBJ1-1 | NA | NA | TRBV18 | TGTGCCAGCTCACCAGTGAAGGTGAACACTGAAGCTTTCTTT | CASSPVKVNTEAFF
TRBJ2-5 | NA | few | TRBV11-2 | TGTGCCAGCAGCTTAGTTCGGGGACAAGAGACCCAGTACTTC | CASSLVRGQETQYF
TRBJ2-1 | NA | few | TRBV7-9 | TGTGCCAGCAGCTCCCCTAACCATGAGCAGTTCTTC | CASSSPNHEQFF
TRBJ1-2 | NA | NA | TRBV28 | TGTGCCAGCAGTTTCCTGGGGAACGGCTACACCTTC | CASSFLGNGYTF
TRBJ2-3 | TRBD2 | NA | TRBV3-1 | TGTGCCAGCAGCCAAGATCTCCACAGCGGGAGACCGGCAGATACGCAGTATTTT | CASSQDLHSGRPADTQYF
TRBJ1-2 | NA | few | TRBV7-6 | TGTGCCAGCAGCTTAGATCACCAACGGGGCTACACCTTC | CASSLDHQRGYTF
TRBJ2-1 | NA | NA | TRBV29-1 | TGCAGCGGCGGGCGGCGGAACAATGAGCAGTTCTTC | CSGGRRNNEQFF
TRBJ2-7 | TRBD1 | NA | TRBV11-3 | TGTGCCAGCAGTCGACAGGGCGGGGAGCAGTACTTC | CASSRQGGEQYF
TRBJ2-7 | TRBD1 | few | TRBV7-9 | TGTGCCAGCAGCCCATGGGACAGGACCTACGAGCAGTACTTC | CASSPWDRTYEQYF
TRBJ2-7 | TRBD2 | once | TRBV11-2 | TGTGCCAGCAGCCCCTCGGCGGGAGGGCCTAACGAGCAGTACTTC | CASSPSAGGPNEQYF
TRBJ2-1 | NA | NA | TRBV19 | TGTGCCAGTAGCGGGGGTCTAGGGGTGAGAAATGAGCAGTTCTTC | CASSGGLGVRNEQFF
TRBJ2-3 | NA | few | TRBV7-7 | TGTGCCAGCAGCTTAGTCGGTCGCACAGATACGCAGTATTTT | CASSLVGRTDTQYF
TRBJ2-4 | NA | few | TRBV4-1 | TGCGCCAGCAGCCAACTTGATCTGGGAGCCAACATTCAGTACTTC | CASSQLDLGANIQYF
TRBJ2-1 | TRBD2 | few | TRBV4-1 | TGCGCCAGCAGCCAAGGACTAGCGGGAGGGGGGAGCTCCTACAATGAGCAGTTCTTC | CASSQGLAGGGSSYNEQFF
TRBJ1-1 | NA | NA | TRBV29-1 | TGCAGCGTAGTCCCCAACACTGAAGCTTTCTTT | CSVVPNTEAFF
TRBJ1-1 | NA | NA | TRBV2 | TGTGCCAGCAGTGAAGGGGGGAGGACTGAAGCTTTCTTT | CASSEGGRTEAFF
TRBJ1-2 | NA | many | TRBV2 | TGTGCCAGCAGTGAAAACTATGGCTACACCTTC | CASSENYGYTF
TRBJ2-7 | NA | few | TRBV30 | TGTGCCTGGAGTGTAGAACAGCGCGGATCCTACGAGCAGTACTTC | CAWSVEQRGSYEQYF
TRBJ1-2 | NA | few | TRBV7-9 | TGTGCCAGCAGCCCTACTAGGGGAACGGCATACGGCTACACCTTC | CASSPTRGTAYGYTF
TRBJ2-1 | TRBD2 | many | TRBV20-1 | TGCAGTGTGGGGGGACGGCGGGAGATAGACAATGAGCAGTTCTTC | CSVGGRREIDNEQFF
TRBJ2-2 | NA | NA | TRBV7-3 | TGTGCCAGCAGCTTCTCCGGGAGAAACACCGGGGAGCTGTCTTTT | CASSFSGRNTGELSF
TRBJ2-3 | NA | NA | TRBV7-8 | TGTGCCAGCAGCCGTCCCGGGCCTAGCACAGATACGCAGTATTTT | CASSRPGPSTDTQYF
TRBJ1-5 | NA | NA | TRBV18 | TGTGCCAGCCATCCGGGTCCCAATCAGCCCCAGCATTTT | CASHPGPNQPQHF
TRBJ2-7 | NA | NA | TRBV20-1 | TGCAGTGCTAGAGTAGGGCGGGAAGGGTACGAGCAGTACTTC | CSARVGREGYEQYF
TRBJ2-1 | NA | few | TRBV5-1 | TGCGCCAGCAGCTTGGTGTTAGACAATGAGCAGTTCTTC | CASSLVLDNEQFF
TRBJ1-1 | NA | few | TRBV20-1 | TGCAGTGCTAGTACCGGGATCGTTAGGAACACTGAAGCTTTCTTT | CSASTGIVRNTEAFF
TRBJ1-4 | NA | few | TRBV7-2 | TGTGCCAGCAGGCCCCGAGGAGGAGGAAATGAAAAACTGTTTTTT | CASRPRGGGNEKLFF
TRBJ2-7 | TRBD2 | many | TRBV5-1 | TGCGCCAGCAGGGAGCGGACTAGCGGGGACTACGAGCAGTACTTC | CASRERTSGDYEQYF
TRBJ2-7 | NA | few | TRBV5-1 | TGCGCCAGCAGCCCGATCATCGGGGACGGAACCTACGAGCAGTACTTC | CASSPIIGDGTYEQYF
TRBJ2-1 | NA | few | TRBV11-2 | TGTGCCAGCAGCAGTCCCGTGAGCTCCTACAATGAGCAGTTCTTC | CASSSPVSSYNEQFF
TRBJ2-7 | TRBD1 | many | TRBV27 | TGTGCCAGCAGATCCCGGGACAGGTTCTACGAGCAGTACTTC | CASRSRDRFYEQYF
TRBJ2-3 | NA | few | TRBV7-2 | TGTGCCAGCAGCTTAACTCAGTTAACGGATACGCAGTATTTT | CASSLTQLTDTQYF
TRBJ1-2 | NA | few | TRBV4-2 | TGTGCCAGCAGCCACTCCCCCGGGTCCGGGTCCTCTAACTATGGCTACACCTTC | CASSHSPGSGSSNYGYTF
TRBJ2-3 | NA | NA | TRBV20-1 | TGCAGTGCTAGTGGGCGGACCAGCACAGATACGCAGTATTTT | CSASGRTSTDTQYF
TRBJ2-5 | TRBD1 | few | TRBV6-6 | TGTGCCAGCAACGGACAGGGCAGCCCCCAAGAGACCCAGTACTTC | CASNGQGSPQETQYF
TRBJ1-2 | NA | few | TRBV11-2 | TGTGCCAGCAGCTACGGGGCCCATGGCTACACCTTC | CASSYGAHGYTF
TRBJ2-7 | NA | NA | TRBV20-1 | TGCAGTGCTAGTCAGTCGGGACGGTACCTGTCCTACGAGCAGTACTTC | CSASQSGRYLSYEQYF
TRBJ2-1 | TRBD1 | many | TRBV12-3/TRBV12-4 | TGTGCCAGCAGTCCCGGACAGGGACGGGCTGAGCAGTTCTTC | CASSPGQGRAEQFF
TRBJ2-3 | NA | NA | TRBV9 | TGTGCCAGCAGCGACCGCACAGATACGCAGTATTTT | CASSDRTDTQYF
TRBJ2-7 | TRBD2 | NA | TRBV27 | TGTGCCAGCAGTCCATGGACGGGAGGGGAGCAGTACTTC | CASSPWTGGEQYF